What follows is one TCR beta chain and its context. This sample was included in a study of blood T cell repertoires in COVID-19. Germline CDR1 and CDR2: SEHNR and FQNEAQ (reference sequence). V lost 0 bases and J 9 bases, leaving 12 bases between the germline ends. The CDR3 has 14 residues. TCRdb's table, derived via immunoSEQ multiplex PCR, lists solely in-frame clones and lacks some. Of around 99,000 clones in the sample, around four fifths are singletons; the top ten hold around a sixth. The chain carries TRBV7-9 and TRBJ2-1; the D gene is possibly TRBD2 (5 bases). The sequencing input was peripheral blood. The receptor's source is a woman aged 55-69 years with acute or convalescent COVID-19. The CDR3 here is CASSLAGLAPEQFF. Written as DNA, the CDR3 is TGTGCCAGCAGCTTAGCTGGGCTAGCACCTGAGCAGTTCTTC.